Described below is a single T cell receptor (beta chain) sequence and its context. Its antigen is not identified. Using unique molecular identifiers, the investigators prepared the TCRbeta library. TCRdb recomputed calls from the PCR reads with MiXCR, one row per CDR3 protein. Among around 800,000 distinct CDR3 sequences listed, around 15% were seen once. This sample was taken from a study of T-cell reconstitution after alpha-beta-depleted transplantation in children. Study observations and caveats: Elevated TCRbeta diversity at day 60 was traced, in some patients, to surviving recipient T cells and thymic progenitors.

Trimming removed 1 base at V and 2 bases at J, with 13 bases between. Per germline, CDR1 MGHRA and CDR2 YSYEKL. CDR3 size: 16 residues. The receptor was isolated from a male patient younger than 18 who had a stem cell transplant for acute lymphoblastic leukemia, so the T cells may come from the graft donor. The chain joins TRBV4-1 to TRBJ2-3; D call uncertain. The source material was PBMCs, mostly from graft donor cells, sampled 360 days after TCRalphabeta/CD19-depleted stem cell transplant. The CDR3 protein is CASSQVTRLFTDTQYF. In DNA form, the CDR3 reads TGCGCCAGCAGCCAAGTGACAAGGCTATTCACAGATACGCAGTATTTT.